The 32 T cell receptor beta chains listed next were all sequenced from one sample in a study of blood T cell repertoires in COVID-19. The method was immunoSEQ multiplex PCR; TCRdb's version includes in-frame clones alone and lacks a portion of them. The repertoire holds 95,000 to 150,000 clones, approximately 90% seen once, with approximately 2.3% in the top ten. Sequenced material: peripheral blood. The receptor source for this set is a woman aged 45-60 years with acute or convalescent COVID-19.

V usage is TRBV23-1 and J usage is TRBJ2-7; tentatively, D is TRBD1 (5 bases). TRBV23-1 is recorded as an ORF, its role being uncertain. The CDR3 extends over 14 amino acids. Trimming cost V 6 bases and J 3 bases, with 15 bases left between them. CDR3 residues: CASRGWLGHYEQYF. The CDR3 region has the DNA TGCGCCAGCAGGGGCTGGCTGGGGCACTACGAGCAGTACTTC.

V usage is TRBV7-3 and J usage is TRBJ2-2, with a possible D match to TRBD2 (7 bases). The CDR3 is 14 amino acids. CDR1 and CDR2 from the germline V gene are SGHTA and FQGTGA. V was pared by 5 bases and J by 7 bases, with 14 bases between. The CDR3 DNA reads TGTGCCAGCAGCCCCGGGGGGCGGGGCGGGGAGCTGTTTTTT. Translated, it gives CASSPGGRGGELFF.

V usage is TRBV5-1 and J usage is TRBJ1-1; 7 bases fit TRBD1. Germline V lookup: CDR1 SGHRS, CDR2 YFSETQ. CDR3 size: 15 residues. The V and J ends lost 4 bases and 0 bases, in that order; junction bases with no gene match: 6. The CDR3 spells CASSLGQLLNTEAFF. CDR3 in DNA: TGCGCCAGCAGCCTGGGACAGTTATTGAACACTGAAGCTTTCTTT.

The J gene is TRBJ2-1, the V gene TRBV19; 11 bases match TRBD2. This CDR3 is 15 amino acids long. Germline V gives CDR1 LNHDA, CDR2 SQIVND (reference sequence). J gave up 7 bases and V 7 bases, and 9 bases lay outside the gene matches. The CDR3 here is CASTVRASGGNEQFF. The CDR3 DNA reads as TGTGCCAGTACCGTCCGGGCTAGCGGGGGGAATGAGCAGTTCTTC.

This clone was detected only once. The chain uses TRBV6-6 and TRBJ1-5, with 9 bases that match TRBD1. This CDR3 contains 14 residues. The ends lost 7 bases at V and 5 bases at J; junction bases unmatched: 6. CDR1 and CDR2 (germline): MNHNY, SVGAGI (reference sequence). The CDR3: CASTHRQGDQPQHF. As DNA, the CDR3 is TGTGCCAGCACCCATAGACAGGGGGATCAGCCCCAGCATTTT.

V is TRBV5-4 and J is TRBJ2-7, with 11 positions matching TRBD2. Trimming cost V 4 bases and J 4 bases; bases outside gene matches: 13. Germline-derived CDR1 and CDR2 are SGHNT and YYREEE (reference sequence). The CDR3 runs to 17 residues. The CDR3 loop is CASSPKGGLADKYEQYF. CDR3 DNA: TGTGCCAGCAGCCCTAAAGGGGGACTAGCGGACAAATACGAGCAGTACTTC.

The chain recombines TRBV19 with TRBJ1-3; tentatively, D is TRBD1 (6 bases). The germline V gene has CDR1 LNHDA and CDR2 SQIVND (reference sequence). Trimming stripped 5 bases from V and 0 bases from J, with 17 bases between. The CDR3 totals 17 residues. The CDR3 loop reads CASSFLGQSGSGNTIYF. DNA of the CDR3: TGTGCCAGTAGTTTCCTTGGACAGAGCGGCTCTGGAAACACCATATATTTT.

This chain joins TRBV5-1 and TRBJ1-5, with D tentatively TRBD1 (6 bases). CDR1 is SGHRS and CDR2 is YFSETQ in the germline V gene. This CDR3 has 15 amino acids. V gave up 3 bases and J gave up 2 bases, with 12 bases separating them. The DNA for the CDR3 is TGCGCCAGCAGCTGGGGGGGCAGGGGCAATCAGCCCCAGCATTTT. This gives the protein CASSWGGRGNQPQHF.

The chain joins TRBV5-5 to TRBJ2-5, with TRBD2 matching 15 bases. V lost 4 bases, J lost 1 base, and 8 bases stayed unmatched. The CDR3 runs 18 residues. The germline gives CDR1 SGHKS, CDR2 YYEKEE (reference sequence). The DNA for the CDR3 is TGTGCCAGCAGCCCTGGACTAGCGGGGGGGAATCTCCAAGAGACCCAGTACTTC. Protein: CASSPGLAGGNLQETQYF.

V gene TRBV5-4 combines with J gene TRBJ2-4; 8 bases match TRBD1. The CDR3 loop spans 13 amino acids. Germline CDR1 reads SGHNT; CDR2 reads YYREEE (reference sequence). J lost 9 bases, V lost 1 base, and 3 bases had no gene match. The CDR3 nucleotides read TGTGCCAGCAGCTTGCAGGGGGCAGGCATTCAGTACTTC. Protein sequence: CASSLQGAGIQYF. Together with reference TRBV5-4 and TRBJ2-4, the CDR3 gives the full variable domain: ETGVTQSPTHLIKTRGQQVTLRCSSQSGHNTVSWYQQALGQGPQFIFQYYREEENGRGNFPPRFSGLQFPNYSSELNVNALELDDSALYLCASSLQGAGIQYFGAGTRLSVL.

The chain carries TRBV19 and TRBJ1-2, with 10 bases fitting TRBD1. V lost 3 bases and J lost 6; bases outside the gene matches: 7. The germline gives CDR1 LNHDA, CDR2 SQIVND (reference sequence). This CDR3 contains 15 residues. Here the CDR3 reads CASSILTGQGNGYTF. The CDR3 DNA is TGTGCCAGTAGTATTCTAACGGGACAGGGGAATGGCTACACCTTC. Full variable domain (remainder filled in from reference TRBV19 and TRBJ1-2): DGGITQSPKYLFRKEGQNVTLSCEQNLNHDAMYWYRQDPGQGLRLIYYSQIVNDFQKGDIAEGYSVSREKKESFPLTVTSAQKNPTAFYLCASSILTGQGNGYTFGSGTRLTVV.

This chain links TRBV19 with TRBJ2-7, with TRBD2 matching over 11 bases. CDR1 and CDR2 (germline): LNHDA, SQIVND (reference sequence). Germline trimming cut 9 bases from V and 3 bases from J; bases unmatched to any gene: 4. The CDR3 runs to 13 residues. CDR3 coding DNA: TGTGCCAGCTCTAGCGGGGGGAACTACGAGCAGTACTTC. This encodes CASSSGGNYEQYF. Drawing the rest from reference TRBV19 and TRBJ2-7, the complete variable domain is DGGITQSPKYLFRKEGQNVTLSCEQNLNHDAMYWYRQDPGQGLRLIYYSQIVNDFQKGDIAEGYSVSREKKESFPLTVTSAQKNPTAFYLCASSSGGNYEQYFGPGTRLTVT.

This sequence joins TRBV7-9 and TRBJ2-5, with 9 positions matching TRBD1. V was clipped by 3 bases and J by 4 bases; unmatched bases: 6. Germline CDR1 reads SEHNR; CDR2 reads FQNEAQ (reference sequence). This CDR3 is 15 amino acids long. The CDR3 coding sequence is TGTGCCAGCAGCTTGGGACAGGGCTGGGGAGAGACCCAGTACTTC. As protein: CASSLGQGWGETQYF.

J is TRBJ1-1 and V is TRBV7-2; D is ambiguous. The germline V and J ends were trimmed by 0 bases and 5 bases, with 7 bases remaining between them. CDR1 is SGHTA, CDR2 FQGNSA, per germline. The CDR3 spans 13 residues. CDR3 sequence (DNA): TGTGCCAGCAGCTTAGCTGGCAAAACTGAAGCTTTCTTT. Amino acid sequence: CASSLAGKTEAFF.

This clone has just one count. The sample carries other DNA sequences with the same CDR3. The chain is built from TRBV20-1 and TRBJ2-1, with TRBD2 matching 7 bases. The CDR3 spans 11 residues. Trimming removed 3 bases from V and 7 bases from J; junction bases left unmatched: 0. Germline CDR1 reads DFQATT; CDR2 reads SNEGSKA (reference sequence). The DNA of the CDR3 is TGCAGTGCTAGGGGGGGGAATGAGCAGTTCTTC. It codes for CSARGGNEQFF.

CDR3: CASKGQINSPLHF. The CDR3 DNA reads as TGTGCCAGTAAAGGACAAATCAATTCACCCCTCCACTTT. This rearrangement joins TRBV19 to TRBJ1-6; D perhaps matches TRBD1 (5 bases). The CDR3 runs 13 residues. Germline V gives CDR1 LNHDA, CDR2 SQIVND (reference sequence). Trimming stripped 7 bases from V and 7 bases from J, with 11 bases between.

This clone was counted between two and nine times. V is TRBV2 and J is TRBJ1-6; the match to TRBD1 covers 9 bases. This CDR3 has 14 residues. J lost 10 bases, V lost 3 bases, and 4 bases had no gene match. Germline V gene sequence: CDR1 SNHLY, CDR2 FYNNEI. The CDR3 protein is CASSERDRVSPLHF. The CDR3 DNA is TGTGCCAGCAGTGAGAGGGACAGGGTGTCACCCCTCCACTTT.

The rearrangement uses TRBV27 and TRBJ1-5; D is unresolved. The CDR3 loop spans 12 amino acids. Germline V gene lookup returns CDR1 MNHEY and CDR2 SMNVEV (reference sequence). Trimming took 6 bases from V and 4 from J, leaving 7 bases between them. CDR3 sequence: CASSPLNQPQHF. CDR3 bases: TGTGCCAGCAGCCCACTAAATCAGCCCCAGCATTTT.

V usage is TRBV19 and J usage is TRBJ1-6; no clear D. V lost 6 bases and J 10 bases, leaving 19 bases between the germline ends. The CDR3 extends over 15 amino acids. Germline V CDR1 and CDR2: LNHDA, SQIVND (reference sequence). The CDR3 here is CASRPRNEEYSPLHF. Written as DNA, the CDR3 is TGTGCCAGTAGGCCGCGGAACGAGGAATACTCACCCCTCCACTTT.

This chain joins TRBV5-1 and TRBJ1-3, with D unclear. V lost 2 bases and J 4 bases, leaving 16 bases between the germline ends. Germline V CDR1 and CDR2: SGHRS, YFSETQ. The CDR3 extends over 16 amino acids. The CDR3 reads CASSFSTVRSGNTIYF. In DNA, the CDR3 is TGCGCCAGCAGCTTCTCGACTGTCCGAAGCGGAAACACCATATATTTT.

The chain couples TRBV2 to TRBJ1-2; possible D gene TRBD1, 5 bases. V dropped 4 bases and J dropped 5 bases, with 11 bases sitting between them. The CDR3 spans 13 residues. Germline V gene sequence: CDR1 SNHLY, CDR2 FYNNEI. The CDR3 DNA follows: TGTGCCAGCAGTGGGGGGGTTGGGTATGGCTACACCTTC. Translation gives CASSGGVGYGYTF.

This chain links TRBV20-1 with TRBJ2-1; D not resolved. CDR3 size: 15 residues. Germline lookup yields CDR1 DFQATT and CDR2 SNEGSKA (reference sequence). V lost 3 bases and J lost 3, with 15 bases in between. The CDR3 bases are TGCAGTGCTAGTGCTCCCCCCTCCCGCTACAATGAGCAGTTCTTC. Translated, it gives CSASAPPSRYNEQFF.

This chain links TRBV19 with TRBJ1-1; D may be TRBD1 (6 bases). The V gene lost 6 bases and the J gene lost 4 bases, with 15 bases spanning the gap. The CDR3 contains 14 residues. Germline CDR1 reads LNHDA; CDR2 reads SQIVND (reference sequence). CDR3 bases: TGTGCCAGTAGGAGGGGGACTAAAAGCACTGAAGCTTTCTTT. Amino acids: CASRRGTKSTEAFF. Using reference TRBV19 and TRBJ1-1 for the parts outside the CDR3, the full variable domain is DGGITQSPKYLFRKEGQNVTLSCEQNLNHDAMYWYRQDPGQGLRLIYYSQIVNDFQKGDIAEGYSVSREKKESFPLTVTSAQKNPTAFYLCASRRGTKSTEAFFGQGTRLTVV.

Here the CDR3 reads CASSALGTGGQETQYF. CDR3 bases: TGTGCCAGCAGTGCCCTCGGGACAGGGGGCCAGGAGACCCAGTACTTC. The chain joins TRBV25-1 to TRBJ2-5; 12 positions agree with TRBD1. This CDR3 contains 16 residues. The trim removed 4 bases at V and 5 bases at J, leaving 8 bases unmatched. In germline, CDR1 is MGHDK, CDR2 SYGVNS. The complete variable domain, with remaining parts taken from reference TRBV25-1 and TRBJ2-5, reads EADIYQTPRYLVIGTGKKITLECSQTMGHDKMYWYQQDPGMELHLIHYSYGVNSTEKGDLSSESTVSRIRTEHFPLTLESARPSHTSQYLCASSALGTGGQETQYFGPGTRLLVL.

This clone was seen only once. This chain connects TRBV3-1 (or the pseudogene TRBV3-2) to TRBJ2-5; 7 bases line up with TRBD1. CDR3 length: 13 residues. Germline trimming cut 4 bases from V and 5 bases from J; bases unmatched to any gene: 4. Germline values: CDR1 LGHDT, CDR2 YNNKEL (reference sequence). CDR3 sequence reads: CASSPTGVETQYF. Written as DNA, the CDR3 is TGTGCCAGCAGCCCCACAGGGGTGGAGACCCAGTACTTC.

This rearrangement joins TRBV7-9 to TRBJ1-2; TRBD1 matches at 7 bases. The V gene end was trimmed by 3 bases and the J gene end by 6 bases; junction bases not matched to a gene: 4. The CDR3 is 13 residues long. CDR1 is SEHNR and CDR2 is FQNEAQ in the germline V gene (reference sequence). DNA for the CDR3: TGTGCCAGCAGCTTCGGACAGGAGGATGGCTACACCTTC. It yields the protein CASSFGQEDGYTF.

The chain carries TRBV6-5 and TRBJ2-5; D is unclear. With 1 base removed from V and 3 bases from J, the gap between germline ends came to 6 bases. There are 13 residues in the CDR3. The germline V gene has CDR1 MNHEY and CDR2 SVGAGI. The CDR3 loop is CASSYLYKETQYF. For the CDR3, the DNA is TGTGCCAGCAGTTACTTATACAAAGAGACCCAGTACTTC.

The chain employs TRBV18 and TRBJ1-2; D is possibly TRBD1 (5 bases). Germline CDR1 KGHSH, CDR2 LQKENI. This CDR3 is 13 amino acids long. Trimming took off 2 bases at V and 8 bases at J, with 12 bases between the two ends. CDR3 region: CASSPGQGKGYTF. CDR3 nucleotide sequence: TGTGCCAGCTCACCAGGGCAGGGTAAAGGCTACACCTTC.

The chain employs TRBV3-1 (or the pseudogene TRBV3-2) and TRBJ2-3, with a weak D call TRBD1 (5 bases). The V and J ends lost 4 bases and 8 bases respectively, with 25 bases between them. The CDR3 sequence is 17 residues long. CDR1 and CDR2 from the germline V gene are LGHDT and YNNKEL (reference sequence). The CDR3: CASSRPGFSLGIGTQYF. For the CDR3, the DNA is TGTGCCAGCAGCCGCCCAGGGTTTAGCTTGGGTATTGGTACGCAGTATTTT.

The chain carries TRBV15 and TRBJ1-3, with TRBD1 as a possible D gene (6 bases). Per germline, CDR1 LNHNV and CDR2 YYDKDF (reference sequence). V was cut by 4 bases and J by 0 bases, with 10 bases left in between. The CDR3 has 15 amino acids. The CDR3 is CATSTGGPSGNTIYF. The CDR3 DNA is TGTGCCACCAGCACGGGGGGGCCCTCTGGAAACACCATATATTTT.

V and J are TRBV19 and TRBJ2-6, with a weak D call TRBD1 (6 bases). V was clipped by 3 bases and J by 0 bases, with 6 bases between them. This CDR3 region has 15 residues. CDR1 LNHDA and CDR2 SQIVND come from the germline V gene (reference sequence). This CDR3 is CASSMGASGANVLTF. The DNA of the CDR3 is TGTGCCAGTAGTATGGGGGCCTCTGGGGCCAACGTCCTGACTTTC.

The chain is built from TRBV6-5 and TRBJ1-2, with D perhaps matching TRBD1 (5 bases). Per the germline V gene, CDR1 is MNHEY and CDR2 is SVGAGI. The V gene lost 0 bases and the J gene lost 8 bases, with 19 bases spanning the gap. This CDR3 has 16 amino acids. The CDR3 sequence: CASSYSGQGPPSGYTF. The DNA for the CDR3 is TGTGCCAGCAGTTACTCGGGTCAGGGCCCCCCATCGGGCTACACCTTC.